The text below deals with one T cell receptor (beta chain). Its target is not known. These data belong to a study of T-cell memory formation after mild COVID-19. About the study: In these data, TCR clusters were largely donor specific. Study findings and constraints: The study found contracting CD4+ clones mainly in CM and EM and contracting CD8+ clones in EMRA. Within pre-infection memory, some responding clones were found, suggesting cross-reactive memory joined.

Constant-segment primers were used for 5'RACE, and the resulting TCR alpha and TCR beta cDNA libraries carried sample barcodes and UMIs. Via MiXCR, TCRdb re-called the 5' RACE reads, giving one row per CDR3 protein. This table holds roughly 310,000 distinct CDR3 sequences, more than 15% found once. V was pared by 6 bases and J by 1 base, with 15 bases between. Germline lookup yields CDR1 SNHLY and CDR2 FYNNEI. The CDR3 loop spans 15 amino acids. The rearrangement links TRBV2 to TRBJ1-2, with D unresolved. The specimen sequenced was PBMCs or a T cell subset sorted from them (not recorded which). The clonotype comes from a man in his late teens or twenties who had mild COVID-19 (a few samples of this study predate the infection). Cell type and time point are not known. CDR3 coding DNA: TGTGCCAGCAGGCTACGACAAGAGGTTAACTATGGCTACACCTTC. Its translation: CASRLRQEVNYGYTF.